This T cell receptor beta chain was profiled in a study of T cell responses to AZD1222 COVID-19 vaccine. Study as a whole: Both about-4-week and about-12-week second-dose recipients were combined.

Method: immunoSEQ multiplex PCR; TCRdb's copy keeps in-frame clones and lacks some. The profile shows about 91,000 clones, 70% to 90% of them singletons. The specimen was peripheral blood, collected on day 0 of AZD1222 vaccination. The receptor was isolated from an adult in good health.

The CDR3 DNA follows: TGTGCCAGCAGCGTAGGGGGGGCTTCTGGCTACACCTTC. Amino acid sequence: CASSVGGASGYTF. V and J are TRBV9 and TRBJ1-2, with D perhaps matching TRBD1 (6 bases). The V and J ends lost 0 bases and 7 bases respectively, with 10 bases between them. CDR1 and CDR2 from the germline V gene are SGDLS and YYNGEE. The CDR3 loop spans 13 amino acids.